The entry that follows covers one T cell receptor (beta chain) sequence. Its antigen is unidentified. This same CDR3 is encoded by further DNA sequences in the sample. This record belongs to a study of shared clonotypes between healthy human individuals. Regarding the study as a whole: A few donors had 5% to 6% of their naive CD4 clonotypes in common. Non-shared clonotypes had lower generation probabilities than those shared by all four donors.

TCRdb's copy holds only in-frame clones and misses some; the assay was immunoSEQ multiplex PCR. The data contain around 690,000 clones, 90% of them seen just once; the ten biggest clones take up about a third. The V gene's germline CDR1 is SGDLS and CDR2 YYNGEE. The CDR3 consists of 15 residues. Trimming removed 0 bases from V and 2 bases from J, with 12 bases in between. The gene calls are TRBV9 and TRBJ2-7; D could derive from TRBD1 or TRBD2 (5 bases each). The sequence was collected from a man between 18 and 35 years old in good health. Some clones in this sample may be carry-over from other donors' samples. Specimen: memory CD8+ T cells from PBMCs. Described subset: CD45RO+ cells pooled with CCR7-negative TemRA cells. CDR3 region: CASSVGRGGPYEQYF. CDR3 DNA sequence: TGTGCCAGCAGCGTAGGCCGGGGCGGACCCTACGAGCAGTACTTC.